A selection of T cell receptor beta chains follows, all from one sample in a study of T cells in Graves' hyperthyroidism and ophthalmopathy. Each CDR3 protein gets one entry after TCRdb re-called the multiplex PCR reads with MiXCR. The table lists almost 600,000 distinct CDR3 sequences, about 14% of them singletons. The sequencing input was blood. The receptors stem from a woman aged 25-40 years with Graves' hyperthyroidism that later progressed to Graves' ophthalmopathy. CDR3s include the opening cysteine and the closing phenylalanine or tryptophan. A D gene is named only where the DNA matches it firmly. The size of a clone is reported for some rows only, either as once, few or many, or as a class for expanded clones.

NA	TRBV5-1	once	TRBJ2-7	TGCGCCAGCAAGGACAGTTCCTACGAGCAGTACTTC	CASKDSSYEQYF
TRBD1	TRBV19	many	TRBJ1-3	TGTGCCAGTAGTTCCAGTCCGGGACAGCGCTCTGGAAACACCATATATTTT	CASSSSPGQRSGNTIYF
NA	TRBV2	many	TRBJ1-4	TGTGCCAGCAGATCGACAGAAACAAATGAAAAACTGTTTTTT	CASRSTETNEKLFF
NA	TRBV2	NA	TRBJ1-1	TGTGCCAGCACCAGACAGATGAACACTGAAGCTTTCTTT	CASTRQMNTEAFF
TRBD2	TRBV27	many	TRBJ2-7	TGTGCCAGCAGTTCGGGGGGATTAGGCGGACCTGAGCAGTACTTC	CASSSGGLGGPEQYF
TRBD2	TRBV7-9	many	TRBJ2-2	TGTGCCAGCAGCCCGCGGACTAGCGGGAGCTATTATGTCGGGGAGCTGTTTTTT	CASSPRTSGSYYVGELFF
TRBD2	TRBV12-3/TRBV12-4	many	TRBJ2-1	TGTGCCAGCAGTTCCCAACTAGCGGGAGGCTACAATGAGCAGTTCTTC	CASSSQLAGGYNEQFF
NA	TRBV18	NA	TRBJ1-1	TGTGCCAGCTCACCTCAGAACACTGAAGCTTTCTTT	CASSPQNTEAFF
NA	TRBV28	many	TRBJ2-5	TGTGCCAGCACCCTCGAGGAGACCCAGTACTTC	CASTLEETQYF
TRBD2	TRBV7-3	NA	TRBJ2-3	TGTGCCAGCAGCTTACAGGCGGGGGAAGGGTCAGATACGCAGTATTTT	CASSLQAGEGSDTQYF
NA	TRBV7-3	NA	TRBJ2-1	TGTGCCAGCAGCTTACAGGGGGGGCCCTACAATGAGCAGTTCTTC	CASSLQGGPYNEQFF
NA	TRBV12-3/TRBV12-4	many	TRBJ1-2	TGTGCCAGCAGTTTAGAAGCAGGGTACGGCTACACCTTC	CASSLEAGYGYTF
TRBD1	TRBV28	NA	TRBJ2-7	TGTGCCAGCAGTAACACAGGGGCCCTGGCCCCCTACGAGCAGTACTTC	CASSNTGALAPYEQYF
TRBD2	TRBV7-8	many	TRBJ2-7	TGTGCCAGCAGCTTAGTCTTCTCTGGTAGCGGGTCCCCATACGAGCAGTACTTC	CASSLVFSGSGSPYEQYF
NA	TRBV11-3	many	TRBJ2-5	TGTGCCAGCAGCCCAAGGGGGGTGGGAGAGACCCAGTACTTC	CASSPRGVGETQYF
NA	TRBV6-6	many	TRBJ2-1	TGTGCCAGCAGTTACCCACCGGACCCAGGGGAGGGGGGGAGATACTCCTACAATGAGCAGTTCTTC	CASSYPPDPGEGGRYSYNEQFF
NA	TRBV12-3/TRBV12-4	many	TRBJ1-4	TGTGCCAGCAGCTATACAGGGCTTACTAATGAAAAACTGTTTTTT	CASSYTGLTNEKLFF
NA	TRBV7-8	many	TRBJ2-1	TGTGCCAGCAGCTCATCGGGACTCCTCAGCTCCTACAATGAGCAGTTCTTC	CASSSSGLLSSYNEQFF
TRBD2	TRBV19	many	TRBJ2-2	TGTGCCAGTAGTATTCCGGGACTAGCGGGAGTTCGTACCGGGGAGCTGTTTTTT	CASSIPGLAGVRTGELFF
NA	TRBV20-1	many	TRBJ1-1	TGCAGTGCTTGGACACCTAGGACAGCCAAGGGCCTGAACACTGAAGCTTTCTTT	CSAWTPRTAKGLNTEAFF
NA	TRBV20-1	few	TRBJ2-6	TGCAGTGCTAGGCCCACACTCTCTGGGGCCAACGTCCTGACTTTC	CSARPTLSGANVLTF
TRBD1	TRBV20-1	few	TRBJ1-5	TGCAGTGCTTACACGGGACAGACAAATCAGCCCCAGCATTTT	CSAYTGQTNQPQHF
NA	TRBV6-1	many	TRBJ1-3	TGTGCCAGGGACCTCGGGAGCTCTGGAAACACCATATATTTT	CARDLGSSGNTIYF
NA	TRBV10-3	many	TRBJ1-1	TGTGCCATCAGTGAGATAGGGGGGCGCGGTCGCAAGGCTGAAGCTTTCTTT	CAISEIGGRGRKAEAFF
TRBD2	TRBV5-1	NA	TRBJ2-2	TGCGCCAGCAGCTTAGCTTATAGCGGGAGGGCCCTGGACACCGGGGAGCTGTTTTTT	CASSLAYSGRALDTGELFF